These 16 T cell receptor beta chains share one sample of origin, sequenced in a study of shared clonotypes between healthy human individuals. Some clones are missing from TCRdb's copy, which holds only in-frame ones; the method was immunoSEQ multiplex PCR. The sample lists about 470,000 clones, 75% to 85% occurring once. Sequenced sample: PBMCs. The receptors were gathered from a woman in her thirties or forties in good health. Some clones in this sample may be carry-over from other donors' samples.

The J gene is TRBJ2-1, the V gene TRBV9; D unclear. The V and J ends lost 2 bases and 5 bases respectively, with 14 bases between them. The germline V gene has CDR1 SGDLS and CDR2 YYNGEE. This CDR3 is built from 15 residues. The CDR3, as DNA: TGTGCCAGCAGCGTGGTTCCCTGGGCCAACAATGAGCAGTTCTTC. Its translation is CASSVVPWANNEQFF.

The rearrangement links TRBV27 to TRBJ2-5; D call uncertain. Germline CDR1 and CDR2: MNHEY and SMNVEV (reference sequence). With 3 bases removed from V and 5 bases from J, the gap between germline ends came to 10 bases. The CDR3 has 13 residues. CDR3 in amino acids: CASSFRLAETQYF. CDR3 DNA sequence: TGTGCCAGCAGTTTCCGACTGGCGGAGACCCAGTACTTC.

The rearrangement uses TRBV19 and TRBJ1-5; possible D gene TRBD1, 6 bases. Germline V gives CDR1 LNHDA, CDR2 SQIVND (reference sequence). Trimming pared 5 bases from V and 6 bases from J, leaving 14 bases between. The CDR3 runs to 14 residues. CDR3 region: CASSPGTPRQPQHF. The CDR3 region has the DNA TGTGCCAGTAGTCCGGGGACACCCCGTCAGCCCCAGCATTTT.

V gene TRBV10-2 combines with J gene TRBJ2-3; tentatively, D is TRBD2 (6 bases). V was cut by 8 bases and J by 2 bases, with 11 bases left in between. Germline V gene sequence: CDR1 WSHSY, CDR2 SAAADI. This CDR3 is built from 13 residues. The DNA for the CDR3 is TGCGCCAGCTGTGTACTAGCCACAGATACGCAGTATTTT. This encodes CASCVLATDTQYF.

This chain connects TRBV7-3 to TRBJ1-1, with TRBD1 matching 9 bases. Germline V gene lookup returns CDR1 SGHTA and CDR2 FQGTGA. The CDR3 has 14 residues. J gave up 1 base and V 5 bases, and 2 bases lay outside the gene matches. DNA for the CDR3: TGTGCCAGCAGCCGGGACAGGGCGAACACTGAAGCTTTCTTT. As protein: CASSRDRANTEAFF.

This sequence joins TRBV28 and TRBJ1-1; D ambiguous. Trimming took off 6 bases at V and 4 bases at J, with 12 bases between the two ends. The CDR3 contains 13 residues. Germline V gives CDR1 MDHEN, CDR2 SYDVKM. The CDR3 DNA sequence: TGTGCCAGCAGCCGGTACGGTCTCACTGAAGCTTTCTTT. Amino acids: CASSRYGLTEAFF.

A remark on this clone: A far larger clone lies a single base away; this is likely a read error. The chain is built from TRBV5-8 and TRBJ1-4; 10 nucleotides align to TRBD1. The CDR3 spans 16 residues. Germline V CDR1 and CDR2: SGHTS, YDEGEE. The V gene end was trimmed by 4 bases and the J gene end by 8 bases; junction bases not matched to a gene: 11. CDR3 residues: CASSQDLGTGAEKLFF. CDR3 DNA sequence: TGTGCCAGCAGCCAAGATCTTGGGACAGGGGCCGAAAAACTGTTTTTT.

CDR3 sequence reads: CASSLVGTSGSEQFF. DNA of the CDR3: TGTGCCAGCAGCTTAGTCGGGACTAGCGGGAGTGAGCAGTTCTTC. The rearrangement uses TRBV11-2 and TRBJ2-1; 14 bases fit TRBD2. After removal of 1 base from V and 9 bases from J, the junction contained 2 bases not matched to a gene. Germline V gene sequence: CDR1 SGHAT, CDR2 FQNNGV. The CDR3 covers 15 residues. The complete variable domain, with remaining parts taken from reference TRBV11-2 and TRBJ2-1, reads EAGVAQSPRYKIIEKRQSVAFWCNPISGHATLYWYQQILGQGPKLLIQFQNNGVVDDSQLPKDRFSAERLKGVDSTLKIQPAKLEDSAVYLCASSLVGTSGSEQFFGPGTRLTVL.

This clone was detected only once. V is TRBV5-1 and J is TRBJ2-3; 12 bases line up with TRBD1. V lost 3 bases, J lost 6 bases, and 8 bases stayed unmatched. CDR3 size: 16 residues. CDR1 and CDR2 from the germline V gene are SGHRS and YFSETQ. The CDR3 sequence: CASSSRDRGREDTQYF. CDR3 coding DNA: TGCGCCAGCAGCTCACGGGACAGGGGGCGGGAGGATACGCAGTATTTT.

This clone came up a few times. The V gene is TRBV7-9, the J gene TRBJ1-5, with TRBD1 matching 7 bases. CDR3 length: 16 residues. V lost 3 bases and J lost 0; bases outside the gene matches: 5. Germline loops: CDR1 SEHNR, CDR2 FQNEAQ (reference sequence). CDR3 amino acids: CASSFGQGGSNQPQHF. The DNA for the CDR3 is TGTGCCAGCAGCTTTGGTCAGGGGGGTAGCAATCAGCCCCAGCATTTT. Full variable domain (outside the CDR3, taken from reference TRBV7-9 and TRBJ1-5): DTGVSQNPRHKITKRGQNVTFRCDPISEHNRLYWYRQTLGQGPEFLTYFQNEAQLEKSRLLSDRFSAERPKGSFSTLEIQRTEQGDSAMYLCASSFGQGGSNQPQHFGDGTRLSIL.

This clone appeared a few times. CDR3 nucleotide sequence: TGTGCCAGTAGGAAAAGAATGAACACCGGGGAGCTGTTTTTT. The encoded protein is CASRKRMNTGELFF. This chain uses TRBV19 with TRBJ2-2; no clear D gene. This CDR3 has 14 amino acids. V was trimmed by 6 bases and J by 1 base, leaving 9 bases between them. Germline CDR1 reads LNHDA; CDR2 reads SQIVND (reference sequence).

This clone occurred a few times. The rearrangement links TRBV12-5 to TRBJ2-3; TRBD2 aligns across 8 bases. CDR1 is LGHNT and CDR2 is FRNRAP in the germline V gene. The V segment lost 5 bases and the J segment 1 base; nucleotides outside the gene matches: 2. This CDR3 spans 14 amino acids. In DNA form, the CDR3 reads TGTGCTAGTGGTGGAGCGGGAGGCACAGATACGCAGTATTTT. Translating it yields CASGGAGGTDTQYF.

This rearrangement joins TRBV4-2 to TRBJ2-1; TRBD2 matches 13 bases. J was trimmed by 7 bases and V by 3 bases; bases with no gene match: 6. CDR3 size: 16 residues. The germline CDR1 and CDR2 sequences are LGHNA and YNFKEQ. CDR3 coding DNA: TGTGCCAGCAGCCATGCGGGACTAGCGGGAACTAATGAGCAGTTCTTC. Translating it yields CASSHAGLAGTNEQFF.

The chain uses TRBV5-6 and TRBJ2-6; the D is unclear. Germline-derived CDR1 and CDR2 are SGHDT and YYEEEE. The V gene lost 0 bases and the J gene lost 2 bases, with 15 bases spanning the gap. The CDR3 has 18 amino acids. CDR3 amino acids: CASSLAGSLRPGANVLTF. CDR3 nucleotide sequence: TGTGCCAGCAGCTTGGCTGGCAGCCTACGACCTGGGGCCAACGTCCTGACTTTC.

The rearrangement links TRBV29-1 to TRBJ1-1, with D unresolved. There are 13 residues in the CDR3. The ends were cut back, 2 bases at V and 2 bases at J, with 9 bases in the middle. Germline V CDR1 and CDR2: SQVTM, ANQGSEA. Here the CDR3 DNA reads TGCAGCGTTGAATCACAGTTAAACACTGAAGCTTTCTTT. This codes for CSVESQLNTEAFF.

The rearrangement uses TRBV28 and TRBJ2-4; TRBD1 is a possible D gene (7 bases). Germline V CDR1 and CDR2: MDHEN, SYDVKM. The CDR3 length is 16 residues. Trimming removed 5 bases from V and 2 bases from J, with 16 bases in between. The chain's CDR3 is CASSPRGAITKNIQYF. The CDR3 bases are TGTGCCAGCAGTCCCAGGGGGGCGATAACCAAAAACATTCAGTACTTC.